This note documents a single T cell receptor beta chain sequence. The data were obtained in a study of identical twins. A universal primer site was incorporated via template switching, and the cDNA contained unique molecular identifiers. TCRdb fed the 5' RACE reads into MiXCR, producing one record per CDR3 protein. The top ten hold approximately 2.1% of the sample, which has more than 250,000 distinct CDR3 sequences, 8% to 9% seen once. The sample was also linked to a second study, of yellow fever vaccine responses in identical twins.

This TCR derives from a woman under 30 in good health. The sample consisted of memory (CD45RO+) T cells sorted from blood.

CDR3 residues: CASIPERSQETQYF. CDR3 in DNA: TGTGCCAGCATCCCGGAGCGGAGCCAAGAGACCCAGTACTTC. The rearrangement links TRBV7-9 to TRBJ2-5, with TRBD2 as a possible D gene (5 bases). The ends were cut back, 7 bases at V and 1 base at J, with 13 bases in the middle. The germline V gene encodes CDR1 SEHNR and CDR2 FQNEAQ (reference sequence). CDR3 size: 14 residues.